Following are 25 T cell receptor beta chains from one sample sequenced in a study of blood T cell repertoires in COVID-19. Produced via immunoSEQ multiplex PCR; TCRdb's table is partial and in-frame only. The sample comprises 120,000 to 150,000 clones, about 90% of which are singletons, and about 1.5% rests with the top ten. The specimen sequenced was peripheral blood. These receptors were taken from a woman aged 55-70 years with acute or convalescent COVID-19.

V gene TRBV20-1 combines with J gene TRBJ1-5; TRBD1 might be the D (5 bases). The CDR3 sequence is 15 residues long. Per germline, CDR1 DFQATT and CDR2 SNEGSKA (reference sequence). Trimming stripped 3 bases from V and 0 bases from J, with 12 bases between. CDR3 protein: CSASGRGDSNQPQHF. CDR3 in DNA: TGCAGTGCTAGTGGCCGGGGGGATAGCAATCAGCCCCAGCATTTT.

V and J are TRBV6-1 and TRBJ1-6; D gene uncertain. CDR1 MNHNS and CDR2 SASEGT come from the germline V gene. Trimming took off 3 bases at V and 0 bases at J, with 12 bases between the two ends. There are 17 residues in the CDR3. The CDR3: CASSEYSRSSYNSPLHF. The CDR3, as DNA: TGTGCCAGCAGTGAGTATAGTAGGAGCTCCTATAATTCACCCCTCCACTTT.

This chain connects TRBV5-1 to TRBJ2-3; 14 nucleotides align to TRBD2. Germline V CDR1 and CDR2: SGHRS, YFSETQ. Unmatched junction bases numbered 3, after V lost 0 bases and J lost 3 bases. This CDR3 contains 17 residues. In DNA, the CDR3 is TGCGCCAGCAGCTTGGGCAGGACTAGCGGGGGGACAGATACGCAGTATTTT. Amino acid sequence: CASSLGRTSGGTDTQYF. Full variable domain (outside the CDR3, taken from reference TRBV5-1 and TRBJ2-3): KAGVTQTPRYLIKTRGQQVTLSCSPISGHRSVSWYQQTPGQGLQFLFEYFSETQRNKGNFPGRFSGRQFSNSRSEMNVSTLELGDSALYLCASSLGRTSGGTDTQYFGPGTRLTVL.

This clone has more than one count but fewer than ten. The chain is built from TRBV28 and TRBJ1-2; weak D call: TRBD1 (6 bases). The germline V and J ends were trimmed by 2 bases and 2 bases, with 12 bases remaining between them. The germline V gene has CDR1 MDHEN and CDR2 SYDVKM. This CDR3 is 15 amino acids long. CDR3 DNA: TGTGCCAGCAGTTTAGTCCAGGGGTGGAACTATGGCTACACCTTC. Translation: CASSLVQGWNYGYTF.

The J gene is TRBJ1-6, the V gene TRBV2, with D hard to call. Looked up from germline, CDR1 is SNHLY and CDR2 is FYNNEI. This CDR3 region has 16 residues. V was shortened by 8 bases and J by 5 bases, with 19 bases between the two germline ends. The CDR3 sequence: CASSDMRTANNSPLHF. DNA of the CDR3: TGTGCCAGCTCCGATATGCGAACAGCCAATAATTCACCCCTCCACTTT.

The V and J genes are TRBV9 and TRBJ2-7; D gene ambiguous. The CDR3 length is 15 residues. V shed 0 bases and J shed 0 bases, with 10 bases lying between them. The germline CDR1 and CDR2 sequences are SGDLS and YYNGEE. Here the CDR3 reads CASSVDPVTSYEQYF. The CDR3 DNA follows: TGTGCCAGCAGCGTAGATCCGGTTACCTCCTACGAGCAGTACTTC. Variable domain in full (rest from reference TRBV9 and TRBJ2-7): DSGVTQTPKHLITATGQRVTLRCSPRSGDLSVYWYQQSLDQGLQFLIQYYNGEERAKGNILERFSAQQFPDLHSELNLSSLELGDSALYFCASSVDPVTSYEQYFGPGTRLTVT.

The V call is TRBV7-2, the J call TRBJ1-4; D gene ambiguous. CDR1 SGHTA and CDR2 FQGNSA come from the germline V gene. Trimming removed 5 bases from V and 8 bases from J, with 15 bases in between. The CDR3 extends over 14 amino acids. This chain's CDR3 is CASSPREGWEKLFF. The CDR3 nucleotides are TGTGCCAGCAGCCCCCGCGAGGGATGGGAAAAACTGTTTTTT.

The V and J genes are TRBV28 and TRBJ2-7; 11 bases map to TRBD2. The CDR3 runs 15 residues. Unmatched junction bases numbered 11, after V lost 6 bases and J lost 7 bases. Per the germline V gene, CDR1 is MDHEN and CDR2 is SYDVKM. The CDR3 DNA reads TGTGCCAGCAGCTCCCTAGCGGGGGGCGTCTGGGAGCAGTACTTC. Translation gives CASSSLAGGVWEQYF.

This chain joins TRBV28 and TRBJ2-1, with 9 bases lining up with TRBD2. The CDR3 contains 15 residues. The germline V gene encodes CDR1 MDHEN and CDR2 SYDVKM. Trimming cost V 7 bases and J 9 bases; bases outside gene matches: 13. The CDR3 here is CASKRGGGGAGEQFF. CDR3 nucleotide sequence: TGTGCCAGCAAGCGGGGTGGCGGGGGGGCCGGTGAGCAGTTCTTC.

The rearrangement uses TRBV4-1 and TRBJ1-5, with D perhaps TRBD1 (6 bases). Trimming removed 3 bases from V and 5 bases from J, with 11 bases in between. The CDR3 is made up of 14 amino acids. CDR1 and CDR2 (germline): MGHRA, YSYEKL. The CDR3 here is CASSQGQGYQPQHF. CDR3 sequence (DNA): TGCGCCAGCAGCCAGGGCCAGGGGTATCAGCCCCAGCATTTT.

The CDR3 region is CASSPGDKHYGYTF. CDR3 nucleotide sequence: TGTGCCAGCAGCCCCGGGGACAAACACTATGGCTACACCTTC. The chain employs TRBV13 and TRBJ1-2, with D possibly matching TRBD1 (6 bases). The CDR3 loop spans 14 amino acids. Germline V CDR1 and CDR2: PRHDT, FYEKMQ (reference sequence). The ends were cut back, 5 bases at V and 3 bases at J, with 13 bases in the middle. The complete variable domain, with remaining parts taken from reference TRBV13 and TRBJ1-2, reads AAGVIQSPRHLIKEKRETATLKCYPIPRHDTVYWYQQGPGQDPQFLISFYEKMQSDKGSIPDRFSAQQFSDYHSELNMSSLELGDSALYFCASSPGDKHYGYTFGSGTRLTVV.

The chain combines TRBV28 with TRBJ1-5; weak D call: TRBD1 (6 bases). V was cut by 3 bases and J by 7 bases, with 22 bases left in between. Germline CDR1 MDHEN, CDR2 SYDVKM. The CDR3 runs to 17 residues. The CDR3 spells CASSLGFGRGTGQPQHF. DNA for the CDR3: TGTGCCAGCAGTTTGGGTTTTGGGAGGGGAACAGGGCAGCCCCAGCATTTT.

This clone was counted once. This chain links TRBV18 with TRBJ2-6; D is possibly TRBD1 (6 bases). The CDR3 loop spans 15 amino acids. Germline V CDR1 and CDR2: KGHSH, LQKENI. Trimming left V 6 bases short and J 1 base short, with 10 bases between. The CDR3: CASSFQGSGANVLTF. CDR3 sequence (DNA): TGTGCCAGCTCCTTTCAGGGGTCTGGGGCCAACGTCCTGACTTTC.

The J gene is TRBJ2-5, the V gene TRBV5-8; 13 nucleotides line up with TRBD2. The germline V gene has CDR1 SGHTS and CDR2 YDEGEE. V lost 2 bases to trimming and J lost 3 bases; unmatched junction nucleotides: 10. CDR3 size: 18 residues. The CDR3 protein is CASSLGLAGAPAEETQYF. DNA of the CDR3: TGTGCCAGCAGCTTAGGACTAGCGGGGGCCCCGGCCGAAGAGACCCAGTACTTC.

The chain recombines TRBV25-1 with TRBJ1-2, with 10 bases fitting TRBD1. J was trimmed by 4 bases and V by 3 bases; bases with no gene match: 2. Germline values: CDR1 MGHDK, CDR2 SYGVNS. The CDR3 has 14 residues. CDR3 DNA: TGTGCCAGCAGTGAGCGGACAGGGGGCTATGGCTACACCTTC. Translating it yields CASSERTGGYGYTF.

Here the CDR3 reads CSASSGRVGYNEQFF. CDR3 nucleotide sequence: TGCAGTGCTAGTTCCGGCAGGGTAGGCTACAATGAGCAGTTCTTC. The rearrangement joins TRBV20-1 to TRBJ2-1; the D gene is possibly TRBD1 (5 bases). V lost 3 bases to trimming and J lost 3 bases, with 15 bases between them. This CDR3 contains 15 residues. Germline V gene lookup returns CDR1 DFQATT and CDR2 SNEGSKA (reference sequence).

The J gene is TRBJ1-1, the V gene TRBV7-9; D might be TRBD1 (5 bases). The CDR3 extends over 15 amino acids. Germline V gives CDR1 SEHNR, CDR2 FQNEAQ (reference sequence). The V end lost 3 bases, the J end lost 8 bases, and 19 bases lay between the germline ends. The CDR3 DNA is TGTGCCAGCAGCTTCTTCCTCAGTGACCAGGGCGAAGCTTTCTTT. Translating it yields CASSFFLSDQGEAFF. Full variable domain (rest looked up from reference TRBV7-9 and TRBJ1-1): DTGVSQNPRHKITKRGQNVTFRCDPISEHNRLYWYRQTLGQGPEFLTYFQNEAQLEKSRLLSDRFSAERPKGSFSTLEIQRTEQGDSAMYLCASSFFLSDQGEAFFGQGTRLTVV.

The rearrangement uses TRBV6-6 and TRBJ2-1, with TRBD1 matching 11 bases. The germline CDR1 and CDR2 sequences are MNHNY and SVGAGI (reference sequence). The CDR3 totals 16 residues. V lost 5 bases, J lost 8 bases, and 11 bases stayed unmatched. CDR3 residues: CASSQAGTGGRDEQFF. The CDR3, as DNA: TGTGCCAGCAGTCAAGCCGGGACAGGGGGTAGGGATGAGCAGTTCTTC.

The rearrangement uses TRBV6-5 and TRBJ2-7; D is undetermined. Germline V gene sequence: CDR1 MNHEY, CDR2 SVGAGI. V was pared by 7 bases and J by 2 bases, with 9 bases between. The length of the CDR3 is 12 residues. The CDR3 protein is CASTDSTYEQYF. For the CDR3, the DNA is TGTGCCAGCACCGACTCAACCTACGAGCAGTACTTC.

V gene TRBV5-1 combines with J gene TRBJ1-2; weak D call: TRBD1 (6 bases). CDR3 size: 13 residues. Trimming stripped 2 bases from V and 5 bases from J, with 10 bases between. CDR1 and CDR2 from the germline V gene are SGHRS and YFSETQ. CDR3 amino acids: CASSFGTSYGYTF. In DNA, the CDR3 is TGCGCCAGCAGCTTCGGGACAAGTTATGGCTACACCTTC.

V is TRBV5-1 and J is TRBJ1-6; D gene ambiguous. The CDR3 loop spans 13 amino acids. CDR1 and CDR2 (germline): SGHRS, YFSETQ. With 0 bases removed from V and 7 bases from J, the gap between germline ends came to 5 bases. This chain's CDR3 is CASSLDRNSPLHF. The CDR3 coding sequence is TGCGCCAGCAGCTTGGATCGGAATTCACCCCTCCACTTT.

This chain connects TRBV4-1 to TRBJ1-3, with D uncertain. This CDR3 spans 14 amino acids. Germline CDR1 is MGHRA and CDR2 is YSYEKL. The ends were cut back, 0 bases at V and 4 bases at J, with 7 bases in the middle. The chain's CDR3 is CASSQDMRGNTIYF. The CDR3 nucleotides read TGCGCCAGCAGCCAAGATATGAGGGGAAACACCATATATTTT.

This rearrangement joins TRBV2 to TRBJ1-5; D might be TRBD1 (5 bases). Germline CDR1 is SNHLY and CDR2 is FYNNEI. The CDR3 spans 13 residues. V lost 6 bases and J lost 1, with 7 bases in between. This chain's CDR3 is CASRRQSNQPQHF. DNA of the CDR3: TGTGCCAGCAGACGACAGAGCAATCAGCCCCAGCATTTT.

Concerning this clone itself: Within the sample, other DNA sequences also encode this same CDR3. V is TRBV5-4 and J is TRBJ1-6, with D possibly matching TRBD1 (6 bases). Trimming stripped 2 bases from V and 7 bases from J, with 10 bases between. Germline V lookup: CDR1 SGHNT, CDR2 YYREEE (reference sequence). The CDR3 loop spans 14 amino acids. The CDR3 DNA reads as TGTGCCAGCAGCTTAGGCCAGGGGAATTCACCCCTCCACTTT. Translated: CASSLGQGNSPLHF.

V and J are TRBV28 and TRBJ1-3, with D possibly matching TRBD1 (5 bases). Germline V gene lookup returns CDR1 MDHEN and CDR2 SYDVKM. This CDR3 region has 14 residues. V was pared by 3 bases and J by 2 bases, with 8 bases between. Here the CDR3 DNA reads TGTGCCAGCAGTTTCGCCAGGGCTGGAAACACCATATATTTT. Its protein product is CASSFARAGNTIYF.